This T cell receptor (beta chain) was sequenced during a study of blood T cell repertoires in COVID-19. The CDR3 is 15 residues long. V dropped 4 bases and J dropped 2; count of bases not matched to a gene: 7. Germline values: CDR1 MNHEY, CDR2 SVGAGI. TCRdb's table, derived via immunoSEQ multiplex PCR, lists solely in-frame clones and lacks some. Among 300,000 or so clones, around nine tenths were seen once, and the ten largest hold 1.1%. The chain combines TRBV6-5 with TRBJ2-7, with 8 bases matching TRBD1. Sequencing input: PBMCs or T cells enriched from blood (not recorded which). This TCR derives from a woman aged 25 to 39 who had recovered from COVID-19. The CDR3 spells CASSSARTGPYEQYF. For the CDR3, the DNA is TGTGCCAGCAGTTCAGCTAGGACAGGGCCCTACGAGCAGTACTTC.